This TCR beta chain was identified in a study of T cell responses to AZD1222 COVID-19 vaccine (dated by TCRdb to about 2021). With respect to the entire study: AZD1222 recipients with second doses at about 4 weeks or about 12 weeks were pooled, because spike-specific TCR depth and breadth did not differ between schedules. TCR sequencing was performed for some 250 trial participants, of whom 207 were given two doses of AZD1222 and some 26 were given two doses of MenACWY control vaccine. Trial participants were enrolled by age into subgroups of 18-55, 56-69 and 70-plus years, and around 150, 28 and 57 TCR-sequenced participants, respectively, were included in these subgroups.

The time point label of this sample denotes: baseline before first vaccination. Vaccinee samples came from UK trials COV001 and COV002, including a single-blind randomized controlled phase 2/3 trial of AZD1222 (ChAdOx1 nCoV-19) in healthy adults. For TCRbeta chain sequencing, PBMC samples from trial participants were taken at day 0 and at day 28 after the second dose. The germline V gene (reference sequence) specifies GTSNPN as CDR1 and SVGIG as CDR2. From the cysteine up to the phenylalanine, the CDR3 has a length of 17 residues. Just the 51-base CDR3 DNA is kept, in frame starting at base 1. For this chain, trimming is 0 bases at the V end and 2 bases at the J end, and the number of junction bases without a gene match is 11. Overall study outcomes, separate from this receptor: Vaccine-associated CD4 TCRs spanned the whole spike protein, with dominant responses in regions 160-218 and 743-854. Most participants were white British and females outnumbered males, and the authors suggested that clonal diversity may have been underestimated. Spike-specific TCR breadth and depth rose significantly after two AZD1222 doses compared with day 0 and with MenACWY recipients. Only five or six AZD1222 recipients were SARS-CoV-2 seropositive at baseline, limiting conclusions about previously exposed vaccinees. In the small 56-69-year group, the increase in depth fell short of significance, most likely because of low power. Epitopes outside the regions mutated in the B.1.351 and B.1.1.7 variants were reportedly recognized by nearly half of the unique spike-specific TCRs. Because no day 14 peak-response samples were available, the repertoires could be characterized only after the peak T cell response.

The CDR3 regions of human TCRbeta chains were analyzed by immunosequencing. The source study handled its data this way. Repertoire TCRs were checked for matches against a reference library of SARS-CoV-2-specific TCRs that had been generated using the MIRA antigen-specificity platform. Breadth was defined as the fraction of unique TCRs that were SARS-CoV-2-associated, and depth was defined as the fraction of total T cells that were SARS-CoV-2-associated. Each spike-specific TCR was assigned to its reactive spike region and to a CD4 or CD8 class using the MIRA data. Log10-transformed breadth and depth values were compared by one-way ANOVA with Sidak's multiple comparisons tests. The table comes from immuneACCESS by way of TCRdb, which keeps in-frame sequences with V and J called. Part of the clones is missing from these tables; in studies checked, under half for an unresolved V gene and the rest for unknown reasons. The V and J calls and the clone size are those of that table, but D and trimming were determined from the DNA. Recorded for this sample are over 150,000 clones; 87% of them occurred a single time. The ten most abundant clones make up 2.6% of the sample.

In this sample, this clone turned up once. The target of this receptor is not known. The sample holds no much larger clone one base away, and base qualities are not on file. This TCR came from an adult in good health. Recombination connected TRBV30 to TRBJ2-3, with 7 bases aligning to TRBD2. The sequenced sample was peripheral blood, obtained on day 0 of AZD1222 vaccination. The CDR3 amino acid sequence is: CAWSVRWVGGSTDTQYF. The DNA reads TGTGCCTGGAGTGTACGTTGGGTGGGGGGGTCCACAGATACGCAGTATTTT.